These T cell receptor beta chains were read from a single sample in a study of blood T cell dynamics during melanoma immunotherapy. The protocol was immunoSEQ multiplex PCR, while the TCRdb copy is restricted to in-frame clones and leaves out a portion. Counted here are approximately 4,500 clones, roughly 97% occurring once; the ten biggest clones make up 1.2%. The starting material was effector memory CD8+ T cells from blood, obtained from a patient treated with checkpoint blockade. These receptors were collected from a human donor with melanoma. Each CDR3 is given with its conserved first and last residue. A D gene is named only where the DNA matches it firmly. Clone sizes are given selectively: once, few, many, or a class where the clone is expanded.

TRBJ1-5	.	.	TRBV9	CASSVGGGGNQPQHF	TGTGCCAGCAGCGTAGGAGGGGGTGGGAATCAGCCCCAGCATTTT
TRBJ1-1	.	few	TRBV27	CASSLHRAENTEAFF	TGTGCCAGCAGTTTACACAGGGCTGAGAACACTGAAGCTTTCTTT
TRBJ2-2	TRBD1	.	TRBV15	CATSRGGQGEAGELFF	TGTGCCACCAGCAGAGGGGGACAGGGGGAGGCCGGGGAGCTGTTTTTT
TRBJ2-1	TRBD1	.	TRBV28	CASSRGGTGVNEQFF	TGTGCCAGCAGTAGGGGGGGGACAGGGGTTAATGAGCAGTTCTTC
TRBJ1-5	.	once	TRBV9	CASSEGGAQPQHF	TGTGCCAGCAGCGAGGGGGGGGCACAGCCCCAGCATTTT
TRBJ2-1	.	.	TRBV6-5	CASTPAWGANEQFF	TGTGCCAGCACGCCCGCTTGGGGAGCCAATGAGCAGTTCTTC
TRBJ1-2	.	.	TRBV5-1	CASSLGDNYGYTF	TGCGCCAGCAGCTTGGGCGACAACTATGGCTACACCTTC
TRBJ2-7	TRBD1	.	TRBV13	CASSLGGQGAREQYF	TGTGCCAGCAGCTTAGGGGGACAGGGGGCCCGCGAGCAGTACTTC
TRBJ2-1	.	.	TRBV21-1	CASRLGTSGRGYNEQFF	TGTGCCAGCAGACTAGGGACTAGCGGGAGGGGCTACAATGAGCAGTTCTTC
TRBJ2-7	.	.	TRBV27	CASSLRADYEQYF	TGTGCCAGCAGTTTGCGGGCGGACTACGAGCAGTACTTC
TRBJ2-7	.	.	TRBV6-1	CASSEVPGEFRDEQYF	TGTGCCAGCAGTGAAGTCCCGGGGGAGTTTAGAGACGAGCAGTACTTC
TRBJ1-2	.	.	TRBV29-1	CSVVGQRQVYGYTF	TGCAGCGTTGTGGGCCAACGCCAGGTCTATGGCTACACCTTC
TRBJ2-7	TRBD1	.	TRBV7-6	CASSLRTGGNEQYF	TGTGCCAGCAGCCTACGGACAGGGGGAAACGAGCAGTACTTC
TRBJ2-7	.	.	TRBV11-1	CASSLVRGTYEQYF	TGTGCCAGCAGCTTAGTGAGGGGTACCTACGAGCAGTACTTC
TRBJ2-7	.	few	TRBV30	CAWSAKGQPYEQYF	TGTGCCTGGAGTGCAAAGGGACAACCCTACGAGCAGTACTTC